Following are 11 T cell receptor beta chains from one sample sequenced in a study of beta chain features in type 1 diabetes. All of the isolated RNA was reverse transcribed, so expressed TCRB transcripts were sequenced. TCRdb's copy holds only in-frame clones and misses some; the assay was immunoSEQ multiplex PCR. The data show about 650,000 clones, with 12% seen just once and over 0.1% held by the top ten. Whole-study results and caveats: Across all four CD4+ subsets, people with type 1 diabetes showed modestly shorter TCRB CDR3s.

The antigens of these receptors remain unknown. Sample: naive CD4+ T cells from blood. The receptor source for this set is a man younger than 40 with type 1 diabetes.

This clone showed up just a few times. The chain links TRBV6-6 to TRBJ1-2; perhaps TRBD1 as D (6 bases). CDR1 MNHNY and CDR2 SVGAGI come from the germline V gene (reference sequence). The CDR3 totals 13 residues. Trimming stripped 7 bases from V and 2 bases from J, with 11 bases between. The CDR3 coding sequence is TGTGCCAGCACCAGAGGGGGGAACTATGGCTACACCTTC. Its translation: CASTRGGNYGYTF.

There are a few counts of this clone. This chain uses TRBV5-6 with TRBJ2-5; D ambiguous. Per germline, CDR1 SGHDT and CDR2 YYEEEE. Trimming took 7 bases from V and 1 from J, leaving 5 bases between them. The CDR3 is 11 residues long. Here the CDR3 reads CASQRQETQYF. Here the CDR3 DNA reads TGTGCCAGCCAGCGCCAAGAGACCCAGTACTTC.

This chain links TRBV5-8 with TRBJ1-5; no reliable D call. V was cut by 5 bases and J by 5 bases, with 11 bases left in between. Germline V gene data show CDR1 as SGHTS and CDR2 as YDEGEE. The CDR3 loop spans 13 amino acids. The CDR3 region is CASSVLFDQPQHF. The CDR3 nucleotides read TGTGCCAGCAGTGTCCTTTTCGATCAGCCCCAGCATTTT.

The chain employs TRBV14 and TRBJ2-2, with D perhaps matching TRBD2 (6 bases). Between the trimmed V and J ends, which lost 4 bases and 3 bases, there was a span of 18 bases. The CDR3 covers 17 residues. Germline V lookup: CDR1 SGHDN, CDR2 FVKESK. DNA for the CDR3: TGTGCCAGCAGCCTACGAGTCGGGAGCCCGTACACCGGGGAGCTGTTTTTT. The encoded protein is CASSLRVGSPYTGELFF.

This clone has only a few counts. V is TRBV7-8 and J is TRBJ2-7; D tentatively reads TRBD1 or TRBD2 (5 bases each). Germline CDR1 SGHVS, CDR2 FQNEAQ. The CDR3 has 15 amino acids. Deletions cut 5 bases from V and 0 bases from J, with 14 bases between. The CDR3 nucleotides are TGTGCCAGCAGCCCGGGACGGCTGAGCTCCTACGAGCAGTACTTC. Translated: CASSPGRLSSYEQYF.

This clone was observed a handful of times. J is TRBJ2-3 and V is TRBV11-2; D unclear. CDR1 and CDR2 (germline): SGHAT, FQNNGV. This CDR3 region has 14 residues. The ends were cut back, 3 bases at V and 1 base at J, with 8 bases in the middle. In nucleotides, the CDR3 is TGTGCCAGCAGCTTCGCTGGAGGCACAGATACGCAGTATTTT. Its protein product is CASSFAGGTDTQYF.

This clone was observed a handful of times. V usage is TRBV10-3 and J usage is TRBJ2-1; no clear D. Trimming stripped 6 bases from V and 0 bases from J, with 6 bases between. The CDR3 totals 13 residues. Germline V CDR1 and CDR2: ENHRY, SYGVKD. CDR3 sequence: CAIRTDSYNEQFF. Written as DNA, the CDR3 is TGTGCCATCAGAACAGACTCCTACAATGAGCAGTTCTTC.

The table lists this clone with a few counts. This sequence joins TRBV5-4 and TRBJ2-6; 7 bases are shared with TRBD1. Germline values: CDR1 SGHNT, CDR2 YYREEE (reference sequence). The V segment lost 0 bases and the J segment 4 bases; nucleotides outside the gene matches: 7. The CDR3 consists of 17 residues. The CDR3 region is CASSLVKGAQGANVLTF. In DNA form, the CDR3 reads TGTGCCAGCAGCTTGGTCAAGGGGGCGCAAGGGGCCAACGTCCTGACTTTC.

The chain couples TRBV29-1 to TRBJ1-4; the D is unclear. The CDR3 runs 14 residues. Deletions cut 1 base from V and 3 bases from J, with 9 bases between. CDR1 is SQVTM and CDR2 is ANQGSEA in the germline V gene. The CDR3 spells CSVEGSSSNEKLFF. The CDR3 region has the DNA TGCAGCGTTGAAGGCAGCTCTTCTAATGAAAAACTGTTTTTT.

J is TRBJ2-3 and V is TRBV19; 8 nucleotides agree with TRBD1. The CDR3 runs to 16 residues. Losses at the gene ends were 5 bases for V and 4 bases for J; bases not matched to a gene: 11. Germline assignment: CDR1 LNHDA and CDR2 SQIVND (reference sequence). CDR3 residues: CASSLDYRGWADTQYF. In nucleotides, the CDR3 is TGTGCCAGTAGTCTCGATTACAGGGGGTGGGCAGATACGCAGTATTTT.

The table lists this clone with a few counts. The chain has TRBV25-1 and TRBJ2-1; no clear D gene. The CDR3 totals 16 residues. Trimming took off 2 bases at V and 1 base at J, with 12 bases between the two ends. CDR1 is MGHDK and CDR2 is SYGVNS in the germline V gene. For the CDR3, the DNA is TGTGCCAGCAGTGAAATTATGGGTAGTTCCTACAATGAGCAGTTCTTC. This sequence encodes CASSEIMGSSYNEQFF.